This T cell receptor (beta chain) was identified during a study of naive and memory T cell subsets. Study-wide findings and caveats: Over 85% of naive TCR sequences appeared only once after error correction, unlike memory subsets.

Both TRBC1 and TRBC2 were covered by a beta constant-region primer of two equimolar oligonucleotides. Nested alpha and beta constant-region primers with the SP2 primer drove four PCR rounds on ligated cDNA. TCRdb passed the UMI-ligation and nested PCR reads through MiXCR, listing each CDR3 protein once. The sample has over 100,000 distinct CDR3 sequences; 35% to 40% are singletons. As for this clonotype: No antigen is known for it.

The CDR3 extends over 16 amino acids. Trimming took 6 bases from V and 4 from J, leaving 19 bases between them. Germline CDR1 reads MDHEN; CDR2 reads SYDVKM. This TCR was recovered from a human donor in good health. Sequenced material: central memory CD4+ T cells from blood. The V call is TRBV28, the J call TRBJ2-1; D assignment may be TRBD1 or TRBD2 (6 bases each). Here the CDR3 DNA reads TGTGCCAGCAGGTTTCTAGGGGGGCCGAAGTACAATGAGCAGTTCTTC. Protein product: CASRFLGGPKYNEQFF.